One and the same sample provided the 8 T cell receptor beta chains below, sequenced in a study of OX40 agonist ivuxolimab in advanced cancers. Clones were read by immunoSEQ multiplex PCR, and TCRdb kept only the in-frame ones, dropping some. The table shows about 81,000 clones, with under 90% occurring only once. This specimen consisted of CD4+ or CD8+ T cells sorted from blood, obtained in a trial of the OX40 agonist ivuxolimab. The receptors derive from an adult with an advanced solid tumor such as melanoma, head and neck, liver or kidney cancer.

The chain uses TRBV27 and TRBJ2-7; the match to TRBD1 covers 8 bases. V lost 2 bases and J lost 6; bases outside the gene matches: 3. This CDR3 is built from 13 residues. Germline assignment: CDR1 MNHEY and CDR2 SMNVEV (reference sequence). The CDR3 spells CASSLDRGSEQYF. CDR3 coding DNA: TGTGCCAGCAGTTTAGACAGGGGAAGCGAGCAGTACTTC.

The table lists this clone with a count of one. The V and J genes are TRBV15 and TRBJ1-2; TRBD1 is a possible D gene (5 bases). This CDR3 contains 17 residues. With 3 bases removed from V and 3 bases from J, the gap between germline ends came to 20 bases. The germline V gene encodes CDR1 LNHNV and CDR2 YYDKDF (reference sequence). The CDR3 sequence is CATSRRLQAGLDYGYTF. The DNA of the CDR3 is TGTGCCACCAGCAGGAGACTACAGGCGGGCCTTGACTATGGCTACACCTTC.

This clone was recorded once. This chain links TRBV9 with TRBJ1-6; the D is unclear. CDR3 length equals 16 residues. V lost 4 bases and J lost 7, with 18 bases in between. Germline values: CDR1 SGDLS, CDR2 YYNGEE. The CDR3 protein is CASSPRVSEANSPLHF. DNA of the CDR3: TGTGCCAGCAGCCCGCGGGTCTCTGAGGCAAATTCACCCCTCCACTTT.

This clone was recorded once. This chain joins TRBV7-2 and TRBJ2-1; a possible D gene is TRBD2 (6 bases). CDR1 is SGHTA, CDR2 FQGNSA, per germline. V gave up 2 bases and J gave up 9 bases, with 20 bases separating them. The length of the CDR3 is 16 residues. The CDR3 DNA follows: TGTGCCAGCAGCTTAATCCCGGGAGCATTGGACGGTGAGCAGTTCTTC. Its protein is CASSLIPGALDGEQFF.

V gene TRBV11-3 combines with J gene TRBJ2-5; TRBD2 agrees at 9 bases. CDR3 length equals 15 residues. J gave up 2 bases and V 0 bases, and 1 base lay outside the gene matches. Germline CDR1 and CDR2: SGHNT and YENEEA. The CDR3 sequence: CASSLDGLAQETQYF. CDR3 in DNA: TGTGCCAGCAGCTTAGATGGACTAGCGCAAGAGACCCAGTACTTC.

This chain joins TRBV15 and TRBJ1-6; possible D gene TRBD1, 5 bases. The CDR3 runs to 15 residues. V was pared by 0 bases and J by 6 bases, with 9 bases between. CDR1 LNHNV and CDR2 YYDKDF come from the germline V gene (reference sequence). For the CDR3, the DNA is TGTGCCACCAGCAGAGAATCGACAGTTAATTCACCCCTCCACTTT. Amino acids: CATSRESTVNSPLHF.

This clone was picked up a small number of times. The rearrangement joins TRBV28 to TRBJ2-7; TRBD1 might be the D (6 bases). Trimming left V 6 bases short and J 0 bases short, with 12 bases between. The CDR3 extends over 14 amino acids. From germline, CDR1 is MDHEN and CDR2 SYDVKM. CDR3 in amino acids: CASRLGHLSYEQYF. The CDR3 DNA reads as TGTGCCAGCAGGCTGGGACACCTCTCCTACGAGCAGTACTTC.

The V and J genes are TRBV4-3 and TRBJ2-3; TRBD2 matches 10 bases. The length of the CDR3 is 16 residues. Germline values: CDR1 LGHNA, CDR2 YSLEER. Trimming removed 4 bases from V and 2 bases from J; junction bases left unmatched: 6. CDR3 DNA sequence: TGCGCCAGCAGCCCGGGGACTAGCGCTTTCACAGATACGCAGTATTTT. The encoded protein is CASSPGTSAFTDTQYF.